This record concerns one TCR beta chain sequence. Its antigen is still unknown. Relative to the germline gene, one junction end is altered; a read error may explain this. Libraries were prepared by immunoSEQ multiplex PCR; TCRdb keeps only in-frame clonotypes and omits some of them. The sample consists of about 150,000 clones, approximately 90% of them appearing once. This record comes from a study of T cell responses to AZD1222 COVID-19 vaccine. Study-level points and caveats: Reportedly, close to half of spike-specific TCRs are directed against unmutated variant regions. Among vaccine-associated CD4 TCRs, coverage spanned spike, with dominance at 160-218 and 743-854.

This CDR3 is built from 17 residues. Germline loops: CDR1 LGHDT, CDR2 YNNKEL (reference sequence). This sequence joins TRBV3-1 (or the pseudogene TRBV3-2) and TRBJ2-7, with 8 bases aligning to TRBD2. The material was peripheral blood, obtained on day 0 of AZD1222 vaccination. The receptor was derived from an adult in good health. The CDR3 DNA sequence: TGTGCCAGCAGCAAAGACCCACAGCGGGGGATCAAGGACGAGCAGTACTTC. Translated, it gives CASSKDPQRGIKDEQYF.